The 10 T cell receptor beta chains reported below all come from one sample, sequenced in a study of blood T cell repertoires in COVID-19. Repertoires were generated with immunoSEQ multiplex PCR, while TCRdb's copy carries only in-frame clones and drops some. The data show approximately 59,000 clones, 75% to 85% seen once. The sequencing input was peripheral blood. These receptors were collected from a man aged 60 to 69 with COVID-19, enrolled during active disease.

The V and J genes are TRBV7-9 and TRBJ1-2; D ambiguous. The CDR3 is made up of 14 amino acids. The germline V and J ends were trimmed by 5 bases and 7 bases, with 17 bases remaining between them. Per the germline V gene, CDR1 is SEHNR and CDR2 is FQNEAQ (reference sequence). The CDR3 DNA reads as TGTGCCAGCAGCCCCCGTGCGGAGGGCGGTGGCTACACCTTC. This gives the protein CASSPRAEGGGYTF.

V is TRBV10-3 and J is TRBJ2-3; D perhaps matches TRBD1 (5 bases). Germline CDR1 ENHRY, CDR2 SYGVKD. This CDR3 is 10 amino acids long. The V end lost 7 bases, the J end lost 6 bases, and 5 bases lay between the germline ends. The DNA for the CDR3 is TGTGCCATCAAGGGGGATACGCAGTATTTT. Translating it yields CAIKGDTQYF.

V usage is TRBV7-2 and J usage is TRBJ1-6; 9 bases align to TRBD1. Unmatched junction bases numbered 10, after V lost 6 bases and J lost 13 bases. This CDR3 comprises 14 residues. From germline, CDR1 is SGHTA and CDR2 FQGNSA. For the CDR3, the DNA is TGTGCCAGCAGTCTCGACAGGGGGTTTGGGCCCCTCCACTTT. Translating gives CASSLDRGFGPLHF.

By sample fraction, this clone is medium-sized. The V gene is TRBV18, the J gene TRBJ2-7, with TRBD2 identical over 8 bases. The CDR3 extends over 11 amino acids. The germline V gene encodes CDR1 KGHSH and CDR2 LQKENI. CDR3 nucleotide sequence: TGTGGCGAGCGGGAGTGCTACGAGCAGTACTTC. Translating it yields CGERECYEQYF.

This clone was picked up one time. This sequence joins TRBV10-3 and TRBJ1-1, with D perhaps TRBD1 (5 bases). Germline assignment: CDR1 ENHRY and CDR2 SYGVKD. The CDR3 is 14 amino acids. V was pared by 8 bases and J by 3 bases, with 16 bases between. The CDR3 is CAIGGREADTEAFF. DNA for the CDR3: TGTGCCATCGGGGGGAGGGAGGCGGACACTGAAGCTTTCTTT.

This clone appeared a few times. The chain joins TRBV10-3 to TRBJ2-7; 9 bases map to TRBD1. Germline CDR1 and CDR2: ENHRY and SYGVKD. V shed 10 bases and J 5 bases; nucleotides not matched to a gene: 12. CDR3 length: 14 amino acids. The CDR3 protein is CATKTGGIGNEQYF. The CDR3 nucleotides read TGTGCCACCAAGACAGGGGGGATTGGCAACGAGCAGTACTTC.

This clone was detected once. The gene calls are TRBV9 and TRBJ1-5, with TRBD1 as a possible D gene (5 bases). V was pared by 0 bases and J by 3 bases, with 10 bases between. Germline V gene lookup returns CDR1 SGDLS and CDR2 YYNGEE. The CDR3 totals 15 residues. The CDR3 loop reads CASSVEGDPNQPQHF. Here the CDR3 DNA reads TGTGCCAGCAGCGTAGAAGGGGATCCCAATCAGCCCCAGCATTTT.

The chain carries TRBV7-3 and TRBJ1-2; 9 nucleotides agree with TRBD1. V lost 8 bases and J lost 4; bases outside the gene matches: 8. The CDR3 consists of 14 residues. The germline V gene has CDR1 SGHTA and CDR2 FQGTGA. CDR3 in DNA: TGTGCCAGCGCACCGGACAGGGGACCCTATGGCTACACCTTC. Translated, it gives CASAPDRGPYGYTF.

The CDR3 DNA reads as TGTGCCAGTAGTTATGACAGGGCCTTTTACAATGAGCAGTTCTTC. Protein sequence: CASSYDRAFYNEQFF. The rearrangement links TRBV19 to TRBJ2-1; 7 bases fit TRBD1. The CDR3 is 15 amino acids. The germline CDR1 and CDR2 sequences are LNHDA and SQIVND (reference sequence). V was pared by 5 bases and J by 4 bases, with 8 bases of the junction left unmatched.

The genes are TRBV2 and TRBJ2-3; D is unresolved. CDR3 length equals 15 residues. Germline V gene data show CDR1 as SNHLY and CDR2 as FYNNEI. The ends were cut back, 3 bases at V and 3 bases at J, with 13 bases in the middle. CDR3 nucleotide sequence: TGTGCCAGCAGTGATGGGCAGAGAAAGACAGATACGCAGTATTTT. Residues: CASSDGQRKTDTQYF.